The rows below give T cell receptor beta chains drawn from one sample of a study of blood T cells in healthy people across ages. TCRdb redid the calling of the 5' RACE reads with MiXCR, one entry per CDR3 protein. The table has about 1.8 million distinct CDR3 sequences, 49% seen once. The sequencing sample was made of blood. The receptors originated from a woman in her 40s in good health. Both conserved end residues are part of each CDR3. Each record gives: clone size, V gene, D gene, J gene, CDR3 protein, CDR3 DNA. D genes are given only for firm matches. The size entry is marked missing in some rows and otherwise reads once, few, many or a size class.

clone_size: -
v_call: TRBV28
d_call: TRBD1
j_call: TRBJ2-7
cdr3_aa: CASHNRDSSYEQYF
cdr3_nt: TGTGCCAGCCATAACCGGGACAGCTCCTACGAGCAGTACTTC

clone_size: -
v_call: TRBV10-3
d_call: -
j_call: TRBJ2-1
cdr3_aa: CAISEPAESYNEQFF
cdr3_nt: TGTGCCATCAGTGAGCCGGCAGAATCCTACAATGAGCAGTTCTTC

clone_size: -
v_call: TRBV28
d_call: TRBD1
j_call: TRBJ1-2
cdr3_aa: CASSLPFPDRDGYTF
cdr3_nt: TGTGCCAGCAGTTTACCTTTCCCGGACAGGGATGGCTACACCTTC

clone_size: once
v_call: TRBV20-1
d_call: -
j_call: TRBJ1-1
cdr3_aa: CSARGWALNTEAFF
cdr3_nt: TGCAGTGCTAGAGGGTGGGCGTTGAACACTGAAGCTTTCTTT

clone_size: few
v_call: TRBV20-1
d_call: TRBD2
j_call: TRBJ2-5
cdr3_aa: CSAVRLAGDPETQYF
cdr3_nt: TGCAGTGCTGTCCGATTAGCGGGAGATCCGGAGACCCAGTACTTC

clone_size: few
v_call: TRBV7-2
d_call: TRBD2
j_call: TRBJ2-7
cdr3_aa: CASSLAGASGGARVQYF
cdr3_nt: TGTGCCAGCAGCTTAGCTGGGGCTAGCGGGGGGGCCAGGGTTCAGTACTTC

clone_size: -
v_call: TRBV20-1
d_call: TRBD2
j_call: TRBJ2-1
cdr3_aa: CSARVPGLAGGSYNEQFF
cdr3_nt: TGCAGTGCTAGAGTACCGGGACTAGCGGGGGGCTCCTACAATGAGCAGTTCTTC

clone_size: -
v_call: TRBV7-2
d_call: TRBD2
j_call: TRBJ2-3
cdr3_aa: CASSLELAGGQDTQYF
cdr3_nt: TGTGCCAGCAGCTTAGAACTAGCGGGGGGCCAAGATACGCAGTATTTT

clone_size: once
v_call: TRBV12-3/TRBV12-4
d_call: TRBD2
j_call: TRBJ2-1
cdr3_aa: CASRISGGAGNEQFF
cdr3_nt: TGTGCCAGCAGGATAAGCGGGGGGGCGGGGAATGAGCAGTTCTTC

clone_size: few
v_call: TRBV20-1
d_call: TRBD1
j_call: TRBJ2-5
cdr3_aa: CSARQGGGETQYF
cdr3_nt: TGCAGTGCTAGACAAGGGGGCGGGGAGACCCAGTACTTC

clone_size: -
v_call: TRBV13
d_call: TRBD1
j_call: TRBJ1-2
cdr3_aa: CASSPRDRAYYGYTF
cdr3_nt: TGTGCCAGCAGCCCAAGGGACAGGGCCTACTATGGCTACACCTTC

clone_size: few
v_call: TRBV25-1
d_call: -
j_call: TRBJ2-1
cdr3_aa: CASSLSVGLIRYNEQFF
cdr3_nt: TGTGCCAGCAGCCTCTCGGTGGGCCTGATCAGGTACAATGAGCAGTTCTTC

clone_size: -
v_call: TRBV2
d_call: -
j_call: TRBJ1-6
cdr3_aa: CASRRQPSSYNSPLHF
cdr3_nt: TGTGCCAGCAGACGTCAGCCGAGCTCCTATAATTCACCCCTCCACTTT